Listed below are T cell receptor beta chains from one sample, sequenced in a study of regulatory T cells in long-lasting Graves disease. TCRdb reprocessed the multiplex PCR reads via MiXCR and lists one record per CDR3 protein. The sample includes some 460,000 distinct CDR3 sequences, 15% to 20% of them seen just once. The sample was also reused in another study, on T cells in Graves' hyperthyroidism and ophthalmopathy.

The sample in question was peripheral blood mononuclear cells (PBMCs), obtained at new diagnosis, from a patient treated with antithyroid drugs. The origin of the receptors is a man aged 35-49 years with Graves disease. Each CDR3 is given with its conserved first and last residue. D genes are given only for firm matches. Only some rows state a clone size, as once, few, many or a class for expanded clones.

CDR3,DNA,length,D,V,size,J
CASSQAPPETQYF,TGCGCTAGCAGCCAAGCCCCCCCCGAGACCCAGTACTTC,13,NA,TRBV4-1,NA,TRBJ2-5
CAWNEVSGRQYF,TGTGCCTGGAACGAAGTTAGCGGGAGACAGTACTTC,12,TRBD2,TRBV30,many,TRBJ2-7
CASSEIPMETQYF,TGTGCCAGTAGCGAAATCCCCATGGAGACCCAGTACTTC,13,NA,TRBV19,few,TRBJ2-5
CASSQRAETQYF,TGTGCCAGCAGCCAGAGGGCTGAGACCCAGTACTTC,12,NA,TRBV14,NA,TRBJ2-5
CSVRAGGPGYEQFF,TGCAGCGTTCGGGCGGGAGGGCCGGGATATGAGCAGTTCTTC,14,TRBD2,TRBV29-1,few,TRBJ2-1
CASRISGRAWDTQYF,TGTGCCAGCAGGATTAGCGGGAGGGCCTGGGATACGCAGTATTTT,15,TRBD2,TRBV12-3/TRBV12-4,many,TRBJ2-3
CASSRRGDTEAFF,TGTGCCAGCAGCCGGAGGGGGGACACTGAAGCTTTCTTT,13,NA,TRBV6-2/TRBV6-3,few,TRBJ1-1
CSVVESTDTQYF,TGCAGTGTGGTAGAGAGCACAGATACGCAGTATTTT,12,NA,TRBV20-1,many,TRBJ2-3
CASSQAAVPQETQYF,TGTGCCAGCAGCCAAGCGGCAGTACCCCAAGAGACCCAGTACTTC,15,NA,TRBV3-1,NA,TRBJ2-5
CASGPGGLPSGSPFF,TGTGCCAGCGGACCGGGAGGCCTTCCTAGCGGGAGTCCGTTCTTC,15,TRBD2,TRBV6-2/TRBV6-3,many,TRBJ2-1
CAWSRLVGFGYTF,TGTGCCTGGAGTCGCTTGGTGGGGTTTGGCTACACCTTC,13,NA,TRBV30,NA,TRBJ1-2